This T cell receptor beta chain originates from a study of T cell repertoires in cytomegalovirus infection. Study-wide context: Use of recently identified HLA-C-restricted and well-studied HLA-B-restricted CMV epitopes was part of the study. An indication of both CMV infection and matching HLA type came from public TCR beta signatures.

This clonotype was recorded at least ten times. Antigen: not known. From germline, CDR1 is SNHLY and CDR2 FYNNEI. With 7 bases clipped from V and 1 base from J, the junction kept 9 bases outside the gene matches. This CDR3 region has 15 residues. Study-level results: HLA-C-restricted CMV-specific TCR beta clonotypes were dominant in the ex vivo response. Adding up the frequency of public TCR beta families identified people who carried CMV plus the relevant HLA.

TCRdb re-analysed the reads in MiXCR, keeping a single row per CDR3 protein. In the table there are roughly 310,000 distinct CDR3 sequences, 25% to 35% of which are singletons. The rearrangement links TRBV2 to TRBJ1-2; 7 nucleotides align to TRBD1. The starting material was cultured PBMCs, obtained from culture after CMV antigen stimulation. This receptor was obtained from a human donor in good health (CMV status not recorded). Some clones in this sample may be carry-over from other donors' samples. CDR3 nucleotides: TGTGCCAGCATTCAGGGGGTCGGCCATAACTATGGCTACACCTTC. Translation gives CASIQGVGHNYGYTF.